The T cell receptor beta chain described here comes from a study of T cells in Graves' hyperthyroidism and ophthalmopathy. These patients, aged 18 to 65, had recently diagnosed hyperthyroidism lasting under 2 months. Any patient presenting with uncontrolled infection, other autoimmune disease, pregnancy or lactation was left out. The study, taken as a whole, reports: A model of 13 V-J pairs discriminated ophthalmopathy from stable hyperthyroidism.

This clonotype was observed a few times. The antigen remains unidentified. Regions amplified from RNA transcripts were the TCR beta CDR3 regions. An initial round of RT-PCR targeting the TCR CDR3 relied on the HTBI primer set. Via MiXCR, TCRdb re-called the multiplex PCR reads, giving one row per CDR3 protein. The table includes roughly 840,000 distinct CDR3 sequences, over 35% detected once. The sequence derives from a man younger than 35 with Graves' hyperthyroidism. The sample was blood.

The CDR3 DNA sequence: TGTGCCACCAGTGATTCCCGTGGGTTTGAGGCCAACACCGGGGAGCTGTTTTTT. The encoded protein is CATSDSRGFEANTGELFF. J is TRBJ2-2 and V is TRBV24-1; D remains ambiguous. The length of the CDR3 is 18 residues. V was trimmed by 2 bases and J by 2 bases, leaving 17 bases between them. Germline CDR1 is KGHDR and CDR2 is SFDVKD.